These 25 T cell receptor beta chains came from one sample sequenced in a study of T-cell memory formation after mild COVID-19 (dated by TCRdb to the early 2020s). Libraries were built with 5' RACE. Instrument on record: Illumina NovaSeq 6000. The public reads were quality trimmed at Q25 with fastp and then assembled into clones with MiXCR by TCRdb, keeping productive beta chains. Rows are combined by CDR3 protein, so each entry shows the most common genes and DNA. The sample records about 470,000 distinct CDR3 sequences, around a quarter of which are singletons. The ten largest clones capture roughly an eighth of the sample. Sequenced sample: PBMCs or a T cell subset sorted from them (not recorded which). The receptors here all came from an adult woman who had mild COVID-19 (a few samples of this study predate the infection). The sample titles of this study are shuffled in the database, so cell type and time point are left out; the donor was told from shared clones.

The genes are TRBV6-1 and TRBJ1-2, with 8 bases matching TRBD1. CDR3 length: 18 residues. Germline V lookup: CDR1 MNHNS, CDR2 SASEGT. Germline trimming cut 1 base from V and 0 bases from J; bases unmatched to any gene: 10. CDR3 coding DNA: TGTGCCAGCAGTGAAGATCCCCGGACAGGGCGGGCTAACTATGGCTACACCTTC. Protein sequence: CASSEDPRTGRANYGYTF.

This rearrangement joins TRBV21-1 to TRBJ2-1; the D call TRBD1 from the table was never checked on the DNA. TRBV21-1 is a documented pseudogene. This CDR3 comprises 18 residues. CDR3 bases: TGTGCCAGCAGCCCTGGACACCGACCGGTGTGTGGACACAATGAGCAGTTCTTC. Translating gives CASSPGHRPVCGHNEQFF.

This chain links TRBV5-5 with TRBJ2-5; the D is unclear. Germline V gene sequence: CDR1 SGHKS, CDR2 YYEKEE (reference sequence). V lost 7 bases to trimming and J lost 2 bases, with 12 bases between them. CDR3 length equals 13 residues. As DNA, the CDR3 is TGTGCCAGCGAACCCACAAAACAAGAGACCCAGTACTTC. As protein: CASEPTKQETQYF.

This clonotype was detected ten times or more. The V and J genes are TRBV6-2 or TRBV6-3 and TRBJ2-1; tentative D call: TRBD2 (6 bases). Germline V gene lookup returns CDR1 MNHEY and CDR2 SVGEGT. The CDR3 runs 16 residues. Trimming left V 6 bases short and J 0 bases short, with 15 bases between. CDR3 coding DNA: TGTGCCAGCAGCGACCCGGGAGTCGGCTCCTACAATGAGCAGTTCTTC. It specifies CASSDPGVGSYNEQFF.

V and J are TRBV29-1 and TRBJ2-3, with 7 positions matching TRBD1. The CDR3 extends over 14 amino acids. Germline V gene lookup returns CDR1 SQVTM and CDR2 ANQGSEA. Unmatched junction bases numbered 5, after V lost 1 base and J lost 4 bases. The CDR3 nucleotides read TGCAGCGTTGAAGGGACAGGACCCGCAGATACGCAGTATTTT. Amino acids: CSVEGTGPADTQYF.

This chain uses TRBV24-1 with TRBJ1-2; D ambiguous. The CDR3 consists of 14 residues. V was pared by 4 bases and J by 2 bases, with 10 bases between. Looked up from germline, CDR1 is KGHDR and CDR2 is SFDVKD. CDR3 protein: CATSDPRQNYGYTF. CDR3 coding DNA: TGTGCCACCAGTGACCCTCGGCAGAACTATGGCTACACCTTC.

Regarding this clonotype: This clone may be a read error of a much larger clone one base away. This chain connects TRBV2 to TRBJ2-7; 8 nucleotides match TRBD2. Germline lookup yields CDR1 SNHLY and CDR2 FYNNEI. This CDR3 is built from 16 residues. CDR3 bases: TGTGCCAGCAGCGAGCTTGGCGGGAGGAGCTCCTACGAGCGGTACTTC. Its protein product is CASSELGGRSSYERYF.

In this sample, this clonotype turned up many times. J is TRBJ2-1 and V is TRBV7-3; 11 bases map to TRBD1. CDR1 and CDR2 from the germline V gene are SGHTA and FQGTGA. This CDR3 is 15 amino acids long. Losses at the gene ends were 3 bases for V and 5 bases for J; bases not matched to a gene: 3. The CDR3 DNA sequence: TGTGCCAGCAGCTTGGGACAGGGGGAACACAATGAGCAGTTCTTC. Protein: CASSLGQGEHNEQFF. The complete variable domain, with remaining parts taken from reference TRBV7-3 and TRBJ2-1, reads GAGVSQTPSNKVTEKGKYVELRCDPISGHTALYWYRQSLGQGPEFLIYFQGTGAADDSGLPNDRFFAVRPEGSVSTLKIQRTERGDSAVYLCASSLGQGEHNEQFFGPGTRLTVL.

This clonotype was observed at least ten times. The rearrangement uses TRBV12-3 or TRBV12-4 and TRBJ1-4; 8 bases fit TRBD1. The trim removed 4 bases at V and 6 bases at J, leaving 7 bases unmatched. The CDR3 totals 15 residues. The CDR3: CASSYSGGADEKLFF. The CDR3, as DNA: TGTGCCAGCAGTTACTCAGGGGGCGCTGATGAAAAACTGTTTTTT.

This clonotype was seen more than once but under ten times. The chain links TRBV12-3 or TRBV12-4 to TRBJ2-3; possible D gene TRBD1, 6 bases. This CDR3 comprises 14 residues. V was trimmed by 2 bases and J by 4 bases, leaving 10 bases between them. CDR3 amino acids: CASSLRQGSDTQYF. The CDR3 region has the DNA TGTGCCAGCAGTTTAAGGCAGGGGTCAGATACGCAGTATTTT.

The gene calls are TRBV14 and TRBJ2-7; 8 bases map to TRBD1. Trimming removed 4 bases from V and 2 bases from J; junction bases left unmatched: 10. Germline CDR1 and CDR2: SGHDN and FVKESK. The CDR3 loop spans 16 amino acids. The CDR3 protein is CASSLRGQGATYEQYF. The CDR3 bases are TGTGCCAGCAGCCTGAGGGGGCAGGGGGCGACCTACGAGCAGTACTTC.

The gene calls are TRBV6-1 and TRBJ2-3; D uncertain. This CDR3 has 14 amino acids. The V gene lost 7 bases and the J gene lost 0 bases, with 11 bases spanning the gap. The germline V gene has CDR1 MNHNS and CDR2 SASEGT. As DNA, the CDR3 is TGTGCCAGCACGATATCCCCGAGCACAGATACGCAGTATTTT. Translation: CASTISPSTDTQYF.

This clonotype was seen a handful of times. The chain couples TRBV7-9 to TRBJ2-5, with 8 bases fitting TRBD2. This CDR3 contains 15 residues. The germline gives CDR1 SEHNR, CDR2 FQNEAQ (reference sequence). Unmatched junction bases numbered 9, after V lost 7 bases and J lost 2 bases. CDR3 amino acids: CASTEGGGPQETQYF. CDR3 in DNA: TGTGCCAGCACCGAGGGCGGGGGGCCGCAAGAGACCCAGTACTTC.

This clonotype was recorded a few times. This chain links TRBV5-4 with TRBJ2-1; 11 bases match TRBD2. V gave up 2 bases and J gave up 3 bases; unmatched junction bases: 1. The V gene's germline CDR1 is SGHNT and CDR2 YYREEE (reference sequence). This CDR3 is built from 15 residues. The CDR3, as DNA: TGTGCCAGCAGCTTTAGCGGGGGGGTCTACAATGAGCAGTTCTTC. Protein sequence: CASSFSGGVYNEQFF. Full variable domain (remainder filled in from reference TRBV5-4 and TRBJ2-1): ETGVTQSPTHLIKTRGQQVTLRCSSQSGHNTVSWYQQALGQGPQFIFQYYREEENGRGNFPPRFSGLQFPNYSSELNVNALELDDSALYLCASSFSGGVYNEQFFGPGTRLTVL.

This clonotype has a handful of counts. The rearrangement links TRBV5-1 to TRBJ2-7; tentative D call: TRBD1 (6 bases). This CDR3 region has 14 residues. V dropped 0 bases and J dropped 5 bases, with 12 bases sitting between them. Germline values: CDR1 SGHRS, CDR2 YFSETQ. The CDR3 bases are TGCGCCAGCAGCTTGGCAGGGGATCAGAACGAGCAGTACTTC. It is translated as CASSLAGDQNEQYF.

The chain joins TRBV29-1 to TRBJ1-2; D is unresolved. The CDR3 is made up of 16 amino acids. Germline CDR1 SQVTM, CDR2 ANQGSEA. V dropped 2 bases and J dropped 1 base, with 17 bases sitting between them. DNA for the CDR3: TGCAGCGTTGAAAAAGTGACCGGACTCCTTAACTATGGCTACACCTTC. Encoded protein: CSVEKVTGLLNYGYTF.

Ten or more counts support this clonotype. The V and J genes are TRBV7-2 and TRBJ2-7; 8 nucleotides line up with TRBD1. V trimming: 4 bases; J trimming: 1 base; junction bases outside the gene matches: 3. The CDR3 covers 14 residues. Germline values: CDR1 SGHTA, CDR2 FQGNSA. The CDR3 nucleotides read TGTGCCAGCAGCTATGACAGGGGATCCTACGAGCAGTACTTC. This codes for CASSYDRGSYEQYF.

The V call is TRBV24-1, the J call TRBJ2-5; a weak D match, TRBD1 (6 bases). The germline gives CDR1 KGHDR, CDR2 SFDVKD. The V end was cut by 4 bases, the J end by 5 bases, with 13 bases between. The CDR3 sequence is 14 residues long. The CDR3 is CATSDPGTHETQYF. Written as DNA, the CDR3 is TGTGCCACCAGTGACCCTGGGACACATGAGACCCAGTACTTC.

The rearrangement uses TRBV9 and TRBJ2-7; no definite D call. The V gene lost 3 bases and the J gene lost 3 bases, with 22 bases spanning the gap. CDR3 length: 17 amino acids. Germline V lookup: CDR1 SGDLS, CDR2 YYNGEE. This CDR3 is CASSASRTYTTLYEQYF. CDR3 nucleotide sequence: TGTGCCAGCAGCGCATCCCGGACGTATACCACACTCTACGAGCAGTACTTC.

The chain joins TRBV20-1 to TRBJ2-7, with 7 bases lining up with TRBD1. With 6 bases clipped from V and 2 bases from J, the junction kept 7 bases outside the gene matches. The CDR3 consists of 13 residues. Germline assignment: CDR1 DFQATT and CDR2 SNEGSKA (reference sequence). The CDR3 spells CSAHPGQTYEQYF. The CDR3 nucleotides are TGCAGTGCCCATCCGGGACAGACCTACGAGCAGTACTTC.

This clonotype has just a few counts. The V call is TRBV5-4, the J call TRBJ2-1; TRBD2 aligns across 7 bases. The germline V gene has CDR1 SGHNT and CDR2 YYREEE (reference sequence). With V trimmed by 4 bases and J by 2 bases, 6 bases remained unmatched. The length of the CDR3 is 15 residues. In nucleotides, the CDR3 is TGTGCCAGCAGCCCGACTAGCACCCCCTACAATGAGCAGTTCTTC. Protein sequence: CASSPTSTPYNEQFF.

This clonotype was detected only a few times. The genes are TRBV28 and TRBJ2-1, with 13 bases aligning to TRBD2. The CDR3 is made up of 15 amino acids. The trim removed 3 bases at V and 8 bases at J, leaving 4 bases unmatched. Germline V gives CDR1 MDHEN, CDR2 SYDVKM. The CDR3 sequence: CASSFGTSGVDEQFF. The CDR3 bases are TGTGCCAGCAGTTTCGGGACTAGCGGGGTTGATGAGCAGTTCTTC.

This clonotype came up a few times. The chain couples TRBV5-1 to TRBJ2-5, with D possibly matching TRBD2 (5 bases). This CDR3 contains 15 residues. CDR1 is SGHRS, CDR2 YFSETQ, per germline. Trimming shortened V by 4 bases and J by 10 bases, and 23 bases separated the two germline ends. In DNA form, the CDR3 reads TGCGCCAGCAGCGGCGAGAGTGGGGAGCTTGGTGGCCAGTACTTC. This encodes CASSGESGELGGQYF. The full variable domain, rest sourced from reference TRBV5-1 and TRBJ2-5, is KAGVTQTPRYLIKTRGQQVTLSCSPISGHRSVSWYQQTPGQGLQFLFEYFSETQRNKGNFPGRFSGRQFSNSRSEMNVSTLELGDSALYLCASSGESGELGGQYFGPGTRLLVL.

CDR3 amino acids: CSVEIEDTVIDTQYF. CDR3 bases: TGCAGCGTTGAGATAGAGGACACGGTAATAGATACGCAGTATTTT. The chain is built from TRBV29-1 and TRBJ2-3; weak D call: TRBD1 (5 bases). The CDR3 contains 15 residues. The germline V gene encodes CDR1 SQVTM and CDR2 ANQGSEA. Trimming pared 3 bases from V and 5 bases from J, leaving 18 bases between.

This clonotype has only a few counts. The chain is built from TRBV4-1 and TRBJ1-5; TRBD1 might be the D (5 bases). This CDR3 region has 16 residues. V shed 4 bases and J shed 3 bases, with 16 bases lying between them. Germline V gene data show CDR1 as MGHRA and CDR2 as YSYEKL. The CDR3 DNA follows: TGCGCCAGCAGCCGAGATAGACGGGGGATCAATCAGCCCCAGCATTTT. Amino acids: CASSRDRRGINQPQHF.